This T cell receptor (beta chain) was captured by sequencing in a study of T cells expressing NK-cell markers. As for the study in general: Sorted CD3+CD56+NKG2C+, CD3+CD56+NKG2C- and CD3+CD56-NKG2C+ T cells provided the TCR beta repertoires. The sequencing cohort of eight donors included seven HCMV-seropositive individuals and one seronegative individual. Study-wide results and limits: The same clonotypes also predominated in the CD3+CD56-NKG2C+ fraction of several donors.

The CDR3 extends over 14 amino acids. CDR1 is KGHDR and CDR2 is SFDVKD in the germline V gene. As the method of synthesis, 5'RACE template switching with UMIs yielded TCR beta cDNA. Each CDR3 protein gets one entry in TCRdb, which reprocessed the 5' RACE reads and gives no DNA. In all, the sample yields fewer than 400,000 distinct CDR3 sequences. Comment on this clonotype: Its antigen is unknown.

Sequenced input: blood T cells: a sorted CD56 or NKG2C T cell subset, CD4+ or CD8+ T cells, or bulk PBMC T cells (not recorded which). The receptor comes from a woman aged 50 to 60 in good health. The genes are TRBV24-1 and TRBJ2-5; TCRdb reports TRBD1, a call that lacks DNA to check it against. The CDR3 loop reads CATSDSVGRETQYF.